This record covers a single T cell receptor beta chain. Which antigen it targets is not known. Base qualities were left out, and no much larger clone turns up one base away. The CDR3 regions of human TCRbeta chains were analyzed by immunosequencing. In the original analysis: Repertoire TCRs were checked for matches against a reference library of SARS-CoV-2-specific TCRs that had been generated using the MIRA antigen-specificity platform. Breadth meant the fraction of unique TCRs that were SARS-CoV-2-associated, whereas depth meant the fraction of total T cells that were SARS-CoV-2-associated. Each spike-specific TCR was assigned to its reactive spike region and to a CD4 or CD8 class using the MIRA data. Log10-transformed breadth and depth values were compared by one-way ANOVA with Sidak's multiple comparisons tests. TCRdb retrieved this table from immuneACCESS and kept in-frame rearrangements only. Not all clones are present; in checked studies, unresolved V genes account for under half, and no reason is known for the remainder. The V and J calls and clone size come from that table; D and trimming were worked out from the DNA. This sample gives fewer than 250,000 clones in total; around 93% of them show up just once. Roughly 0.99% of the sample is taken by the ten largest.

According to the study, the label for this sample's time point signals: baseline before first vaccination. The treatment or condition label, as the study defines it: meningococcal conjugate vaccine given as trial control. The vaccinee samples were drawn from two UK trials, COV001 and COV002, one of which was a single-blind randomized controlled phase 2/3 trial testing AZD1222 (ChAdOx1 nCoV-19) in healthy adults. For TCRbeta chain sequencing, PBMC samples were collected from trial participants at day 0 and at day 28 after the second dose. This sample stems from a study of T cell responses to AZD1222 COVID-19 vaccine (dated by TCRdb to the early 2020s). About the full investigation: TCR sequencing was performed for roughly 240 trial participants, of whom around 210 were given two doses of AZD1222 and around 25 were given two doses of MenACWY control vaccine. Trial participants were enrolled by age into 18-55, 56-69 and 70-plus year subgroups, with about 150, 27 and 61 TCR-sequenced participants respectively.

Overall study results and their limits: Participants were mostly white British and included more females than males, and it was suggested by the authors that clonal diversity may have been underestimated. The 56-69-year group was small, and its depth increase did not reach significance, likely because of low power. Vaccine-associated CD4 TCRs spanned the whole spike protein, with dominant responses in regions 160-218 and 743-854. After two AZD1222 doses, both the breadth and the depth of spike-specific TCRs were significantly higher than at day 0 and than in MenACWY recipients. Conclusions about previously exposed vaccinees are limited because only five to seven AZD1222 recipients were SARS-CoV-2 seropositive at baseline. Reportedly, almost half of the unique spike-specific TCRs recognized epitopes lying outside the regions that are mutated in the B.1.351 and B.1.1.7 variants. Because no day 14 peak-response samples were available, the repertoires could be characterized only after the peak T cell response.

CDR1 and CDR2 are read off the germline V gene (reference sequence) as SEHNR and FQNEAQ. From the cysteine through the phenylalanine, the CDR3 covers 15 amino acids. The only DNA kept is the CDR3, 45 bases in frame from the first base. Trimming at the junction amounts to 2 bases on V and 5 bases on J, and the germline ends lie 15 bases apart. Here the chain combines TRBV7-9 and TRBJ1-2; the D gene is unclear. The sequence derives from an adult in good health. Source: peripheral blood, taken on day 0 of MenACWY control vaccination. The DNA reads TGTGCCAGCAGCTTACCGACCGCTCTGAAGTATGGCTACACCTTC. Its protein is CASSLPTALKYGYTF.